This T cell receptor (beta chain) was sequenced in a study of cytomegalovirus exposure and HLA in healthy donors (dated by TCRdb to 2015 to 2018). General notes on the study: An earlier analysis of some 550 of the donors reported 250 to 300 Gb of sequence data and around 120 million unique TCR beta sequences from 150 million to 200 million T cells. The number of donors typed differed by locus, with 629-630 for A, B, C, DRB1 and DQB1, about 500 for DQA1, 606 for DPA1, and under 490 for DPB1. A later analysis re-examined previously published TCR beta repertoires from just over 650 donors and added high-resolution HLA genotyping to investigate patterns of TCR occurrence. Using immunosequencing, the study profiled T cell repertoires from 666 subjects and related those repertoires to cytomegalovirus serostatus. HLA typing included class I and class II loci at four-digit resolution. Of the 300 to 400 genotyped donors, approximately 83% fell in the genetic ancestry cluster associated with self-reported Caucasian donors. The later analysis used no new phenotypic data to find candidate immune exposures, relying instead on TCR beta sequences and their occurrence across donors. An earlier analysis of 500 to 750 of the donors applied high-throughput TCR beta sequencing to assess whether each TCR beta V gene segment acted as functional or pseudogenic. Approximately 310 gigabases of sequencing data and approximately 84 million unique TCR sequences were included in an early release covering about 600 HLA-typed donors. High-throughput TCR immunosequencing, statistical association of individual TCRs with disease status, and machine learning were combined to predict cytomegalovirus infection status. In a later genetic analysis, genome-wide SNP genotypes for about 55% of the roughly 700 donors were used, and that subset was treated as a discovery cohort. Among some 400 genotyped donors of the cohort, an average of 235,054 unique TCR beta nucleotide sequences were sequenced per donor, roughly a sixth of them non-productive. A separate validation cohort of over a hundred different subjects was used in addition to the roughly 700-subject first cohort. The aim of the study was to test whether cataloging public T cell receptors could identify signatures of past pathogen exposure. All discovery cohort repertoires had been generated using a single sequencing platform. Because of strong linkage in the cohort, roughly 5 DR-DQ haplotypes were treated as single units for association and clustering. Donor age, sex, ethnicity and CMV serostatus were compiled alongside the repertoire data.

The cohort consisted of 650 to 850 healthy bone marrow donors. Cohort members were all nominally healthy when sampled, although unrecorded immune exposures were likely present. CMV serostatus was recorded as positive for roughly 300 and negative for about 50% of the roughly 670 cohort members, whereas no CMV serostatus was recorded for the donor in question. Every donor gave a peripheral blood sample, and the peripheral blood mononuclear cells from that sample were used for TCR beta sequencing. The Qiagen DNeasy Blood Extraction Kit was used to extract genomic DNA from the blood cell samples. Receptor amplification or capture employed the immunoSEQ multiplex PCR assay. For the multiplex PCR, a mixture combining 60 forward primers for TCR Vbeta segments and 13 reverse primers for TCR Jbeta segments was used. The CDR3 region of rearranged TCR beta genes was amplified from genomic DNA by a multiplex PCR assay. The Illumina HiSeq System was used to sequence the amplified TCR beta libraries as 87-base-pair reads. The paper's processing steps were these. A later analysis tallied roughly 78 million unique TCR beta chains across the 666 repertoires, and some 10 million of those chains were shared by two or more donors. Raw reads were error-corrected and collapsed into unique sequences with a nearest-neighbor algorithm that merged closely related sequences to remove PCR and sequencing errors. V, D and J gene segments were assigned by aligning CDR3 sequences to IMGT reference sequences. Each retained sequence needed at least a six-nucleotide match to both a V gene segment and a J gene segment. A rearrangement was called productive if the CDR3 had no stop codons and remained in frame with V and J, and every other rearrangement was called non-productive. Following IMGT convention, CDR3 was defined as the stretch from the second conserved V-encoded cysteine to the conserved J-encoded phenylalanine. Sequences without an unambiguous match to a single V gene segment were excluded from the earlier analysis of about 630 of the donors. In an earlier analysis of 450 to 750 of the donors, a V segment was called functional when productive rearrangements were above 56.7%, and segregating when the standard deviation between donors exceeded 5%. To diagnose cytomegalovirus status from the catalog of TCR beta chain sequences, a statistical classification framework was built. A later analysis assigned V and J genes by comparing TCR nucleotide sequences with IMGT/GENE-DB human TR gene sequences. Using the TCRdist pipeline, a later analysis assigned CDR3 sequences along with most-parsimonious VDJ recombination scenarios. In a later analysis, every TCR beta chain was defined by the combination of its CDR3 amino acid sequence and its V-gene family, and reads without a unique V-gene family were dropped. As a way to deal with suspected cross-contamination and a sequencing artifact, a later analysis dropped roughly 600 nucleotide sequences that were highly shared and had low generation probability. In a later analysis, a clonal expansion index for each public chain was calculated from normalized within-repertoire ranks of inferred template counts. In a later analysis, generation probabilities were computed with a VDJ recombination model fitted to out-of-frame rearrangements, and the resulting probabilities were checked against IGoR. Hypergeometric tests were used in a later analysis to score TCR-TCR, TCR-HLA and TCR-CMV co-occurrence, with a repertoire-size bias correction applied to the TCR pairs. False discovery rates were estimated in a later analysis by permuting HLA or CMV assignments 20 times. In a later analysis, co-occurring TCRs were grouped using DBSCAN, with TCRdist sequence similarity added in when clustering inside HLA-allele-positive subsets. Repertoires with fewer than 30,000 or more than 120,000 public chains, plus five repertoires with anomalous nucleotide sharing, were excluded from co-occurrence clustering. This immuneACCESS table, as held by TCRdb, lists in-frame sequences with V and J called but not all clones. Of the missing ones, under half trace to an unresolved V gene in checked studies; the others have no known cause. The DNA was the basis for D and trimming; V, J and clone size are from that table. Recorded for this sample are 120,000 to 150,000 clones; 73% of them occurred a single time. Of the sample, approximately 15% is held by the ten largest clones.

A word on this clone: Its antigen specificity is not known. Base qualities are not recorded, but no much larger clone differs from it by a single base.

Based on the germline V gene (reference sequence), the CDR1 and CDR2 sequences are LNHDA and SQIVND. V lost 5 bases and J lost 2 bases, and the count of bases not matched to a germline gene is 14. Including the terminal cysteine and phenylalanine, the CDR3 comprises 18 residues. Only the CDR3 DNA stays, 54 bases, in frame from base 1. The investigation overall reported the following: A later analysis found that most CMV-associated TCR beta chains appeared HLA-restricted, with HLA associations seemingly driven largely by CMV exposure. A cluster of highly shared sequence variants was judged likely to represent a technical artifact of the sequencing pipeline. A further reported finding was that TCR beta sequences accurately predicted the HLA-A and HLA-B alleles for most subjects in the first cohort. Most TCR sequences were seen in very few donors, while some public TCRs were found in many individuals. This cohort had only TCR beta chains sequenced, and the lack of alpha or paired-chain data limited which features could be detected. Correlated functional status among segregating V segments might reflect linkage disequilibrium, but an unknown experimental factor could not be ruled out. When HLA alleles, especially DR and DQ, strongly co-occurred, TCR associations were difficult to assign to individual alleles. An earlier analysis of some 590 of the donors showed that most TCR beta V segments appeared in productive rearrangements either about 90% or about 30% of the time, which broadly matched IMGT annotations. Compared with equally common non-associated chains, HLA-associated TCR beta chains in a later analysis were more clonally expanded and had lower generation probabilities. Because HLA typing was missing for some donors at each locus, association tests included only the typed subset. For the cohort, immune exposure information was limited to CMV serostatus. Because the 87-base-pair reads could not distinguish some IMGT-functional V segments, including TRBV6-2 and TRBV6-3, those segments were excluded. Specific HLA alleles were associated with some 15,000 TCR beta sequences at a false discovery rate of 0.05 in a later analysis. A later analysis found that TCR association rates varied across HLA loci, with DRB1 alleles showing the most associated TCRs and HLA-C alleles the fewest. In both the original and validation cohorts, the classifier was reported to diagnose cytomegalovirus status with high specificity and sensitivity. Sequencing depth was assumed to be roughly uniform across donors in the presence/absence analyses, though that assumption may not hold. A later analysis reported that several top co-occurrence clusters appeared linked to parvovirus B19, influenza, CMV and Epstein-Barr virus. The authors suggested that the approach could potentially be extended to other disease states and immunological phenotypes. A later genetic analysis reported fewer N-insertions in productive TCRs among donors in an Asian-associated ancestry cluster than the roughly 690-donor mean. An association between a missense DCLRE1C variant and V-gene and J-gene trimming of TCR beta chains was found in a later genetic analysis and replicated in an independent cohort. A total of about 150 TCR beta chains were listed by the study as associated with cytomegalovirus. Because counts were too low, approximately 18 rarely observed V segments, including chromosome 9 orphons, were excluded from the earlier analysis of 587 of the donors. In vitro tests confirmed that a few of the cytomegalovirus-associated TCR beta chains recognize cytomegalovirus antigens.

The chain is assembled from TRBV19 and TRBJ2-7; the junction holds 11 bases that match TRBD2. Sequenced: PBMCs. This receptor was identified in a human donor in good health. The sequenced DNA is TGTGCCAGTAGTCCGACTAGCGGGACCTGGGACTCCACCTACGAGCAGTACTTC. The resulting protein is CASSPTSGTWDSTYEQYF.